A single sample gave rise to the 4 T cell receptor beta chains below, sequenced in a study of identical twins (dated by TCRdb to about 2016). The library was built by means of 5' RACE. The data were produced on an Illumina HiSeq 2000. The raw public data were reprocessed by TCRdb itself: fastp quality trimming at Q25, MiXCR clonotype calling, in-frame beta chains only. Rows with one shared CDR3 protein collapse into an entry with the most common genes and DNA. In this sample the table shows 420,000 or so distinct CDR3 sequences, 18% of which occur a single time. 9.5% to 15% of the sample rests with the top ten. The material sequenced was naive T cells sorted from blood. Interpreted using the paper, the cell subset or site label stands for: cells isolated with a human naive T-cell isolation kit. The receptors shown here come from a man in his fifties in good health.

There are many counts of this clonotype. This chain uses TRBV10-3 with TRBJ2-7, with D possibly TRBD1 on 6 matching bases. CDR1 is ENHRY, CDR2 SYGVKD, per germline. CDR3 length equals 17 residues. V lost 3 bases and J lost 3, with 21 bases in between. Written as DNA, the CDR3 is TGTGCCATCAGTGATCGCGGAAAGACAGGAAGGTACTACGAGCAGTACTTC. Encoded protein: CAISDRGKTGRYYEQYF.

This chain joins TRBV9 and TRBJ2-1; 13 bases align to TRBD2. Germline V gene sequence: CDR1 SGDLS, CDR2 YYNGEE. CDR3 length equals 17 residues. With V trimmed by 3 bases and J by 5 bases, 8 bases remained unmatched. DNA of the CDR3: TGTGCCAGCAGCGCGTCCCCGGGACTAGCGGGGAACAATGAGCAGTTCTTC. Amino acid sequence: CASSASPGLAGNNEQFF.

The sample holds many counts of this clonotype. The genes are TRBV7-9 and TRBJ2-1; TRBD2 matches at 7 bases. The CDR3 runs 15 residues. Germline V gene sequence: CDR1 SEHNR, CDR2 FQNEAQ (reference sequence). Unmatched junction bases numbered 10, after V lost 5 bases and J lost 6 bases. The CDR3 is CASSTLAGVFNEQFF. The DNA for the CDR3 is TGTGCCAGCAGCACTTTAGCGGGTGTGTTCAATGAGCAGTTCTTC.

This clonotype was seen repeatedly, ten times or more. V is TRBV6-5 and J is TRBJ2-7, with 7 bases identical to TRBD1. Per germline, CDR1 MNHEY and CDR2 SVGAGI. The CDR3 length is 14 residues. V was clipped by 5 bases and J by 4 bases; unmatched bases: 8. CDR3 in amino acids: CASSTRQGPYEQYF. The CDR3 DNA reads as TGTGCCAGCAGTACTCGACAGGGCCCTTACGAGCAGTACTTC.